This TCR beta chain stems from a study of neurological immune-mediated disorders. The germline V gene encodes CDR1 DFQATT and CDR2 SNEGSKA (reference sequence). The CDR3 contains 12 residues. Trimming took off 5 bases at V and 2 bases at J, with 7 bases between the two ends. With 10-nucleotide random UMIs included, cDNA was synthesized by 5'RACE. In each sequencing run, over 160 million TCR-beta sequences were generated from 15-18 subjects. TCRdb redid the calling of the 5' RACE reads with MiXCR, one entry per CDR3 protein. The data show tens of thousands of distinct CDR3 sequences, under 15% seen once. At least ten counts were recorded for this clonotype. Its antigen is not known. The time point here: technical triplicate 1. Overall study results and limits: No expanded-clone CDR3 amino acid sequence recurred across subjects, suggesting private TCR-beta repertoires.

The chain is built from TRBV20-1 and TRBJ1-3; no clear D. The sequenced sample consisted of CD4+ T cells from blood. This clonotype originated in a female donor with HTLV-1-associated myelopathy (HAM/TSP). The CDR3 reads CSARPTGNTIYF. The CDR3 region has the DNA TGCAGTGCTCGGCCAACTGGAAACACCATATATTTT.